This is a list of T cell receptor beta chains from one sample in a study of blood T cell repertoires in COVID-19. Only in-frame clones appear in the TCRdb table, and some are missing; sequencing was by immunoSEQ multiplex PCR. The table records about 54,000 clones, more than 80% of them present only once. The sample taken for sequencing was peripheral blood. Source of these receptors: a woman aged 55-75 years with acute or convalescent COVID-19. Each CDR3 is given with its conserved first and last residue. A D gene is named only where the DNA matches it firmly. A row's size may be missing; if present it is once, few, many or a size class.

d_call j_call v_call clone_size cdr3_aa cdr3_nt
NA TRBJ1-2 TRBV2 NA CASSEWQFGYTF TGTGCCAGCAGTGAATGGCAGTTTGGCTACACCTTC
TRBD2 TRBJ2-1 TRBV18 few CASSPPLLAGHYNEQFF TGTGCCAGCTCACCACCGCTACTAGCGGGACACTACAATGAGCAGTTCTTC
TRBD2 TRBJ2-1 TRBV24-1 NA CATTNGRALEQFF TGTGCCACCACTAACGGGAGGGCACTTGAGCAGTTCTTC
NA TRBJ2-7 TRBV30 NA CAWSASGFSYEQYF TGTGCCTGGAGTGCTTCAGGGTTCTCCTACGAGCAGTACTTC
NA TRBJ1-1 TRBV11-3 once CASSLDGGSDTEAFF TGTGCCAGCAGCTTAGACGGCGGGAGTGACACTGAAGCTTTCTTT
NA TRBJ1-2 TRBV29-1 NA CSVSRGQDYGYTF TGCAGCGTTAGCAGAGGGCAAGACTATGGCTACACCTTC
TRBD2 TRBJ2-4 TRBV28 NA CASIRRSGGKNIQYF TGTGCCAGCATCCGGAGGAGCGGGGGGAAGAACATTCAGTACTTC
NA TRBJ1-3 TRBV10-2 NA CASSDVVSSGNTIYF TGCGCCAGCAGTGATGTGGTGAGCTCTGGAAACACCATATATTTT
TRBD1 TRBJ1-6 TRBV28 NA CASSLRGTGNSPLHF TGTGCCAGCAGTTTAAGAGGGACAGGCAATTCACCCCTCCACTTT
NA TRBJ1-3 TRBV11-1 NA CASSTSRWDTIYF TGTGCCAGCAGCACCTCCAGGTGGGACACCATATATTTT
TRBD2 TRBJ2-7 TRBV5-4 once CASSLGQTSGQSYEQYF TGTGCCAGCAGCTTGGGCCAGACTAGCGGGCAATCCTACGAGCAGTACTTC
NA TRBJ2-2 TRBV27 NA CASRYREIGELFF TGTGCCAGCAGGTACAGGGAAATCGGGGAGCTGTTTTTT
NA TRBJ1-4 TRBV6-5 few CASSYSRDNEKLFF TGTGCCAGCAGTTACAGTCGGGATAATGAAAAACTGTTTTTT
NA TRBJ2-2 TRBV24-1 NA CATSGRAGHTGELFF TGTGCCACCAGTGGAAGAGCAGGGCACACCGGGGAGCTGTTTTTT
TRBD1 TRBJ1-5 TRBV30 NA CAWSGTGNQPQHF TGTGCCTGGAGCGGGACAGGCAATCAGCCCCAGCATTTT
NA TRBJ2-1 TRBV19 NA CASSIVGAFGKEQFF TGTGCCAGTAGTATAGTGGGGGCGTTCGGGAAGGAGCAGTTCTTC
NA TRBJ1-4 TRBV19 NA CASSIDRDINEKLFF TGTGCCAGTAGTATTGACCGGGACATTAATGAAAAACTGTTTTTT
NA TRBJ2-1 TRBV11-3 NA CASSSPLTRDEQFF TGTGCCAGCAGCTCCCCTCTAACTAGGGATGAGCAGTTCTTC
NA TRBJ1-2 TRBV5-1 NA CASSSDPQGNYGYTF TGCGCCAGCAGCTCCGACCCCCAGGGGAACTATGGCTACACCTTC
TRBD1 TRBJ1-2 TRBV5-4 NA CASSLGQGVYGYTF TGTGCCAGCAGCTTGGGACAGGGAGTCTATGGCTACACCTTC
NA TRBJ2-7 TRBV9 NA CASSAGDSRSYEQYF TGTGCCAGCAGCGCCGGGGACTCCCGCTCCTACGAGCAGTACTTC
NA TRBJ2-3 TRBV2 NA CASRRGTDTQYF TGTGCCAGCAGGAGGGGCACAGATACGCAGTATTTT
NA TRBJ1-3 TRBV28 NA CASSSLRQVSSGNTIYF TGTGCCAGCAGTTCATTGAGACAGGTGAGCTCTGGAAACACCATATATTTT
NA TRBJ1-2 TRBV29-1 NA CSVEGTGFRNYGYTF TGCAGCGTTGAAGGAACAGGGTTTAGAAACTATGGCTACACCTTC
NA TRBJ2-7 TRBV11-2 NA CASSFTRDYEQYF TGTGCCAGCAGCTTTACACGGGATTACGAGCAGTACTTC
TRBD2 TRBJ2-3 TRBV5-5 once CASWSGRASTDTQYF TGTGCCAGCTGGAGCGGGAGGGCCAGCACAGATACGCAGTATTTT
NA TRBJ2-3 TRBV20-1 NA CSAAGVDTQYF TGCAGTGCTGCAGGGGTCGATACGCAGTATTTT